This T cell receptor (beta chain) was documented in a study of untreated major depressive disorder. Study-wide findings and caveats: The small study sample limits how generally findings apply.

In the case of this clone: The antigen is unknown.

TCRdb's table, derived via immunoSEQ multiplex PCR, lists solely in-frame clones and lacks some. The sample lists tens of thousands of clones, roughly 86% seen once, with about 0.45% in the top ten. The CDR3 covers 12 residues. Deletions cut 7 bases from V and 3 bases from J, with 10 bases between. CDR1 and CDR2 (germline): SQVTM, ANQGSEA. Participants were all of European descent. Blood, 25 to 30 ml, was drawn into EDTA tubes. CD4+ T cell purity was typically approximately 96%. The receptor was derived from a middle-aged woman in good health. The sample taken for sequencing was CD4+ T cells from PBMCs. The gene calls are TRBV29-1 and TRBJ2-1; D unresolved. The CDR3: CSAGVNYNEQFF. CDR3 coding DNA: TGCAGCGCTGGGGTCAACTACAATGAGCAGTTCTTC.